This T cell receptor beta chain was retrieved from a study of blood T cell repertoires in COVID-19. Data came from immunoSEQ multiplex PCR; TCRdb stores just in-frame clones and leaves some out. This sample has about 100,000 clones, with about 85% found just once. Germline V gene sequence: CDR1 ENHRY, CDR2 SYGVKD. The CDR3 spans 15 residues. V dropped 6 bases and J dropped 8; count of bases not matched to a gene: 7. The source of this sequence is a woman aged 70 to 79 with active or convalescent COVID-19. The V call is TRBV10-3, the J call TRBJ2-2; TRBD1 agrees at 12 bases. The sample comprised peripheral blood. Here the CDR3 reads CAIRSGTGGIGELFF. For the CDR3, the DNA is TGTGCCATCAGATCCGGGACAGGGGGCATTGGGGAGCTGTTTTTT.